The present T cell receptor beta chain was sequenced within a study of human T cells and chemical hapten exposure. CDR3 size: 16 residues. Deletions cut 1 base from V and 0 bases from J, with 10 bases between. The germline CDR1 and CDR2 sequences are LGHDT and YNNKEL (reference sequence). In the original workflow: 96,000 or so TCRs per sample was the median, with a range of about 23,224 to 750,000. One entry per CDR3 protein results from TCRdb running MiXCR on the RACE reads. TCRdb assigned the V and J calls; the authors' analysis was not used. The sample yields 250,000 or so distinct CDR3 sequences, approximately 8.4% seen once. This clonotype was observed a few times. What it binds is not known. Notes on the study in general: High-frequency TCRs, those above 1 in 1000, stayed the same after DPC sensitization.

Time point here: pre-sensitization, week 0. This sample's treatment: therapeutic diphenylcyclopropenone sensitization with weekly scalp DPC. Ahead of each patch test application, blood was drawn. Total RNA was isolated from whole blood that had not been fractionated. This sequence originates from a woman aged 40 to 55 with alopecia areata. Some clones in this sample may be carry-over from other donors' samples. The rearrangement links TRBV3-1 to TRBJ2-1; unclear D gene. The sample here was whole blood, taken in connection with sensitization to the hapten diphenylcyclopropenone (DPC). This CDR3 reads CASSQGTALSYNEQFF. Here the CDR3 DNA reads TGTGCCAGCAGCCAAGGTACAGCGCTCTCCTACAATGAGCAGTTCTTC.